This is a list of T cell receptor beta chains from one sample in a study of T cells in localized non-small cell lung cancer. Clones were sequenced by immunoSEQ multiplex PCR, and TCRdb holds only the in-frame ones, with some missing. The sample has about 39,000 clones, 70% to 80% seen once. The starting material was PBMCs, obtained before any cancer treatment. All receptors derive from a woman aged 35-75 years with stage II squamous cell lung carcinoma. Each CDR3 is given with its conserved first and last residue. D genes are given only for firm matches. The size of a clone is reported for some rows only, either as once, few or many, or as a class for expanded clones.

v_call	d_call	clone_size	j_call	cdr3_nt	cdr3_aa
TRBV7-9	NA	NA	TRBJ2-3	TGTGCCAGCAGCTTAGTAGGGCGGGCAGGGCACACAGATACGCAGTATTTT	CASSLVGRAGHTDTQYF
TRBV6-1	NA	NA	TRBJ2-3	TGTGCCAGCAGTCCCCGGGACGGCACAGATACGCAGTATTTT	CASSPRDGTDTQYF
TRBV28	NA	NA	TRBJ2-3	TGTGCCAGCACTGGGCCAGATACGCAGTATTTT	CASTGPDTQYF
TRBV7-2	NA	NA	TRBJ2-1	TGTGCCAGCAGCCTCGACTGGAACAATGAGCAGTTCTTC	CASSLDWNNEQFF
TRBV7-6	NA	NA	TRBJ2-3	TGTGCCAGCAGCTTAGACCGGGGCTCAGATACGCAGTATTTT	CASSLDRGSDTQYF
TRBV28	TRBD2	NA	TRBJ2-5	TGTGCCAGCAGCGGGGGGGACCGAGAGACCCAGTACTTC	CASSGGDRETQYF
TRBV18	TRBD1	medium-sized	TRBJ2-1	TGTGCCAGCTCACCACCCTCGGACAGGGAGAAGCAGTTCTTC	CASSPPSDREKQFF
TRBV5-1	NA	NA	TRBJ1-4	TGCGCCAGCAGCTTGGCACCGGGGGGTGATGAAAAACTGTTTTTT	CASSLAPGGDEKLFF
TRBV18	NA	NA	TRBJ1-3	TGTGCCAGCTCACCTCCAGGGGATTTTGGAAACACCATATATTTT	CASSPPGDFGNTIYF
TRBV5-5	TRBD1	few	TRBJ1-4	TGTGCCAGCAGCTCAGGACAGGGGGCAACTAATGAAAAACTGTTTTTT	CASSSGQGATNEKLFF
TRBV6-5	TRBD1	NA	TRBJ1-4	TGTGCCAGCAGTTACTACAGGGGGCGGAATGAAAAACTGTTTTTT	CASSYYRGRNEKLFF
TRBV7-2	NA	NA	TRBJ2-7	TGTGCCAGCAGCTTATTGGTGGGGACACTGGCCCCCTACGAGCAGTACTTC	CASSLLVGTLAPYEQYF
TRBV2	NA	NA	TRBJ1-1	TGTGCCAGCAGTGATAGGCAAACCGGCACTGAAGCTTTCTTT	CASSDRQTGTEAFF
TRBV2	NA	NA	TRBJ1-5	TGTGCCAGCAGTGAGGTCGGGAGGGGGGTCAATCAGCCCCAGCATTTT	CASSEVGRGVNQPQHF
TRBV14	TRBD2	NA	TRBJ2-3	TGTGCCAGCAGCAAAGGGACTAGCGCCCGGTATACAGATACGCAGTATTTT	CASSKGTSARYTDTQYF
TRBV6-5	NA	NA	TRBJ2-4	TGTGCCAGCAGTTACGGGTTCGCAGAAAACATTCAGTACTTC	CASSYGFAENIQYF
TRBV11-2	TRBD1	few	TRBJ2-2	TGTGCCAGCAGCTTCAACAGGGGAACCGGGGAGCTGTTTTTT	CASSFNRGTGELFF
TRBV6-6	NA	once	TRBJ2-3	TGTGCCAGCAGGGCCACACGCACAGATACGCAGTATTTT	CASRATRTDTQYF
TRBV10-3	NA	NA	TRBJ1-2	TGTGCCATCGAAGACGAAAAGATTTATGGCTACACCTTC	CAIEDEKIYGYTF
TRBV2	TRBD1	NA	TRBJ1-1	TGTGCCAGCAGTGAACAGGGGGGGGAGAGCACTGAAGCTTTCTTT	CASSEQGGESTEAFF
TRBV5-5	NA	few	TRBJ2-2	TGTGCCAGCAGCTTTAACGCCGGGGAGCTGTTTTTT	CASSFNAGELFF
TRBV2	TRBD1	once	TRBJ2-7	TGTGCCAGCAGCAGAGAGACAGGGCTCTACGAGCAGTACTTC	CASSRETGLYEQYF
TRBV29-1	NA	NA	TRBJ1-1	TGCAGCGTAGAGACGGCGGGCACTGAAGCTTTCTTT	CSVETAGTEAFF
TRBV10-3	TRBD2	once	TRBJ2-1	TGTGCCATCAGTGTAGGGACTAGCGGGCGCGCGGGTGAGCAGTTCTTC	CAISVGTSGRAGEQFF
TRBV19	NA	NA	TRBJ2-2	TGTGCCAGTAGTATAGCCTCGAACACCGGGGAGCTGTTTTTT	CASSIASNTGELFF
TRBV7-8	NA	NA	TRBJ2-1	TGTGCCAGCAGCCCCGGGACATCCCTTTACAATGAGCAGTTCTTC	CASSPGTSLYNEQFF
TRBV7-3	NA	NA	TRBJ2-3	TGTGCCAGCAGCTCCGGACACCTAGATACGCAGTATTTT	CASSSGHLDTQYF
TRBV5-1	NA	NA	TRBJ2-3	TGCGCCAGCAGCTTGGGGGGTCAAGATACGCAGTATTTT	CASSLGGQDTQYF
TRBV19	NA	once	TRBJ1-1	TGTGCCAGTAGTAGGACAGAATCAAAGAACACTGAAGCTTTCTTT	CASSRTESKNTEAFF
TRBV27	NA	NA	TRBJ2-3	TGTGCCAGCAGTTGGCAGGGCAGGACAGATACGCAGTATTTT	CASSWQGRTDTQYF
TRBV12-2	NA	once	TRBJ1-6	TGTGCCAGCAGCCTATCAAATTCACCCCTCCACTTT	CASSLSNSPLHF
TRBV9	NA	NA	TRBJ2-7	TGTGCCAGCAGCTCCCCAGACGGAACCGAAGGCTACGAGCAGTACTTC	CASSSPDGTEGYEQYF
TRBV10-3	TRBD1	NA	TRBJ1-4	TGTGCCATCAGTGGAGGGACAGGGAGTGAAAAACTGTTTTTT	CAISGGTGSEKLFF
TRBV19	NA	NA	TRBJ1-1	TGTGCCAGTAGAACAGGGACGAACACTGAAGCTTTCTTT	CASRTGTNTEAFF
TRBV2	TRBD1	many	TRBJ1-1	TGTGCCAGCACGCAGGGGGAGGGGACTGAAGCTTTCTTT	CASTQGEGTEAFF
TRBV7-3	TRBD2	NA	TRBJ2-1	TGTGCCAGCAGCGCTCAACTAGCGCTTGAGCAGTTCTTC	CASSAQLALEQFF
TRBV27	TRBD1	NA	TRBJ2-1	TGTGCCAGTAGGGGGACAGGGGACAATGAGCAGTTCTTC	CASRGTGDNEQFF
TRBV10-3	TRBD1	NA	TRBJ2-1	TGTGCCATCAGTGGGACCGCGACAGGGGCAGTCAACAATGAGCAGTTCTTC	CAISGTATGAVNNEQFF
TRBV4-1	TRBD2	once	TRBJ2-1	TGCGCCAGCAGCCCTAAGCGGGGGTCCCACGACCTTGATGAGCAGTTCTTC	CASSPKRGSHDLDEQFF
TRBV6-5	NA	NA	TRBJ2-3	TGTGCCAGCCGAAGGGACGCTAGCACAGATACGCAGTATTTT	CASRRDASTDTQYF
TRBV4-2	NA	NA	TRBJ2-1	TGTGCCAGCAGCCGCTCCGGGACCGCCTCCTACAATGAGCAGTTCTTC	CASSRSGTASYNEQFF
TRBV7-9	TRBD1	NA	TRBJ1-2	TGTGCCAGCAGCTTAGGACAGGGGGCAGACTATGGCTACACCTTC	CASSLGQGADYGYTF
TRBV5-1	NA	NA	TRBJ2-7	TGCGCCAGCAGCTTGGACGCGGGCTCCTACGAGCAGTACTTC	CASSLDAGSYEQYF
TRBV4-1	NA	NA	TRBJ1-1	TGCGCCAGCAGCCAAGATAGGAGCACTGAAGCTTTCTTT	CASSQDRSTEAFF
TRBV19	NA	NA	TRBJ1-1	TGTGCCAGTGGGGGAGCTATAAACACTGAAGCTTTCTTT	CASGGAINTEAFF
TRBV7-2	NA	NA	TRBJ1-5	TGTGCCAGCAGCCCGGGCCGGGATCAGCCCCAGCATTTT	CASSPGRDQPQHF
TRBV15	TRBD1	NA	TRBJ2-7	TGTGCCACCAGCAGAGCGGGGACAGGAAGATACGAGCAGTACTTC	CATSRAGTGRYEQYF
TRBV2	NA	few	TRBJ1-6	TGTGCCAGCACGCGGGGAAGGGATTCACCCCTCCACTTT	CASTRGRDSPLHF
TRBV28	NA	few	TRBJ1-1	TGTGCCAGCAGATGGGGCGCTGAAGCTTTCTTT	CASRWGAEAFF
TRBV28	NA	NA	TRBJ2-7	TGTGCCAGCAGTTTAGGCGGGGCGCGGGGCTACGAGCAGTACTTC	CASSLGGARGYEQYF
TRBV13	TRBD1	NA	TRBJ1-1	TGTGCCAGCAGCGCGGGGACAGGGAGGTCCACTGAAGCTTTCTTT	CASSAGTGRSTEAFF
TRBV15	NA	NA	TRBJ2-7	TGTGCCACCAGCAGAGTCCCTGGGGACGAGCAGTACTTC	CATSRVPGDEQYF
TRBV6-5	TRBD1	NA	TRBJ2-5	TGTGCCAGCAGTATGGACAGGGAGACCCAGTACTTC	CASSMDRETQYF